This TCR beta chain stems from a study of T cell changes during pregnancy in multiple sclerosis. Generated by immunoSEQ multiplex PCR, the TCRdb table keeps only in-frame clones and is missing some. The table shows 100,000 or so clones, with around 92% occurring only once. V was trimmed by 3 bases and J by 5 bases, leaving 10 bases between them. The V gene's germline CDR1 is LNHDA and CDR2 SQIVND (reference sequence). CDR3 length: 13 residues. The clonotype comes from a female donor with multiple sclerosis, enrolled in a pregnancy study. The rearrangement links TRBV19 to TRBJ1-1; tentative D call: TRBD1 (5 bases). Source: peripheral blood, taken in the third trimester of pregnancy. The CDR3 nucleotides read TGTGCCAGTAGTATTTCAGGGAAGACTGAAGCTTTCTTT. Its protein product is CASSISGKTEAFF.